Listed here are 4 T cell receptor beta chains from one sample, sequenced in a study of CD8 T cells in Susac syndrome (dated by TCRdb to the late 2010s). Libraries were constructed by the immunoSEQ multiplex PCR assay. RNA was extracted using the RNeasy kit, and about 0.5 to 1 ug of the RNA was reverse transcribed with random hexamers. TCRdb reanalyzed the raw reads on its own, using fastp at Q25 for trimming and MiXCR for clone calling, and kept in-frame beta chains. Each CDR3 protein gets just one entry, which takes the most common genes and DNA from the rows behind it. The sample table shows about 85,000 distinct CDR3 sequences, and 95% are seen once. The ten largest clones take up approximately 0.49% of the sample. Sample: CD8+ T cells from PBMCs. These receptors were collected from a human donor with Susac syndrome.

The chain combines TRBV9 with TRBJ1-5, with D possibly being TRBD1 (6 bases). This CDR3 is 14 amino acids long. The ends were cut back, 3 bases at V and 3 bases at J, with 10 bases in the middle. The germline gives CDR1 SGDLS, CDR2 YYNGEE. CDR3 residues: CASSAGQLNQPQHF. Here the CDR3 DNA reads TGTGCCAGCAGCGCCGGACAGCTCAATCAGCCCCAGCATTTT.

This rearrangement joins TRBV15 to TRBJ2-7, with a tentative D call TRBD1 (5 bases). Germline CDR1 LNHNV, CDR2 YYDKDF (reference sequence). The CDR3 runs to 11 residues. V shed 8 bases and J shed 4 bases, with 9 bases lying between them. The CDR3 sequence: CATGQGYEQYF. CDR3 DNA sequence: TGTGCCACCGGGCAGGGTTACGAGCAGTACTTC.

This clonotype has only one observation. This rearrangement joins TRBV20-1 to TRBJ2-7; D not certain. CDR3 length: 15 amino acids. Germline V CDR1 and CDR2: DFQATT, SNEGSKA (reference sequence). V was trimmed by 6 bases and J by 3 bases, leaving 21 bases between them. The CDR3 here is CSATEGSSPFYEQYF. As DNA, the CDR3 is TGCAGTGCGACGGAAGGAAGTTCCCCATTCTACGAGCAGTACTTC.

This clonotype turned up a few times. CDR3 coding DNA: TGCAGTGCTAGGCAGGGGTTGGAGCAGTACTTC. Translated, it gives CSARQGLEQYF. J is TRBJ2-7 and V is TRBV20-1; weak D call: TRBD1 (6 bases). CDR3 size: 11 residues. V was pared by 3 bases and J by 7 bases, with 10 bases between. The germline CDR1 and CDR2 sequences are DFQATT and SNEGSKA (reference sequence).